The rows below give T cell receptor beta chains drawn from one sample of a study of blood T cell repertoires in COVID-19. Repertoires were generated with immunoSEQ multiplex PCR, while TCRdb's copy carries only in-frame clones and drops some. The sample yields some 150,000 clones, around 89% seen once. Sequencing used PBMCs or T cells enriched from blood (not recorded which). These receptors came from a woman between 18 and 30 years old who had recovered from COVID-19. CDR3s include the opening cysteine and the closing phenylalanine or tryptophan. A D gene is named only where the DNA matches it firmly. Size is stated for part of the rows, as once, few or many counts, or as a class when the clone is expanded.

TRBJ2-7 TRBV19 TRBD1 14 NA TGTGCCAGTGAAACGACAGGGACCCCTGACGAGCAGTACTTC CASETTGTPDEQYF
TRBJ2-3 TRBV7-8 NA 17 NA TGTGCCAGCAGCTTAGCGGGAATGAAGGGCCGGGGGAATACGCAGTATTTT CASSLAGMKGRGNTQYF
TRBJ1-6 TRBV5-1 TRBD1 15 NA TGCGCCAGCAGCCGGGGGACAGGGGTCGGGTCACCCCTCCACTTT CASSRGTGVGSPLHF
TRBJ2-7 TRBV6-6 TRBD2 21 NA TGTGCCAGCAGTCCTACCGGGAGTAGCGGGAGGGTACAAAATTTGGGCTACGAGCAGTACTTC CASSPTGSSGRVQNLGYEQYF
TRBJ2-7 TRBV6-5 TRBD2 14 NA TGTGCCAGCAGTTCGGGGAGGGTCTCCTACGAGCAGTACTTC CASSSGRVSYEQYF
TRBJ1-2 TRBV14 TRBD1 14 NA TGTGCCAGCAGTTACAGGGGGCCGAACTATGGCTACACCTTC CASSYRGPNYGYTF
TRBJ1-1 TRBV7-2 NA 13 NA TGTGCCAGCAGCTTAAGGGGTGGCACTGAAGCTTTCTTT CASSLRGGTEAFF
TRBJ1-1 TRBV2 NA 15 once TGTGCCAGCAGTGAAACGCTCGGGGTGAACACTGAAGCTTTCTTT CASSETLGVNTEAFF
TRBJ2-1 TRBV27 NA 15 NA TGTGCCAGCAGCATGACTCCCAGGGGTTACAATGAGCAGTTCTTC CASSMTPRGYNEQFF
TRBJ2-3 TRBV11-2 NA 17 NA TGTGCCAGCAGCTTACGTCTTCGACAGGTTACCTCAGATACGCAGTATTTT CASSLRLRQVTSDTQYF
TRBJ1-2 TRBV19 TRBD1 16 once TGTGCCTCTTGGGGTGGGACAGGGGCTATGGACTATGGCTACACCTTC CASWGGTGAMDYGYTF
TRBJ2-5 TRBV10-2 NA 12 NA TGCGCCAGCAGTATTGGGGGGGAGACCCAGTACTTC CASSIGGETQYF
TRBJ1-1 TRBV7-9 NA 13 NA TGTGCCAGCAGCTTAGGGCAGGGGACTGAAGCTTTCTTT CASSLGQGTEAFF
TRBJ2-1 TRBV29-1 NA 14 NA TGCAGCGCAATCAGACTGGGGACATACAATGAGCAGTTCTTC CSAIRLGTYNEQFF
TRBJ2-6 TRBV27 TRBD2 15 NA TGTGCCAGCTGTAGCGGGACCTCTGGGGCCAACGTCCTGACTTTC CASCSGTSGANVLTF
TRBJ1-4 TRBV19 TRBD1 13 NA TGTGCCAGCAAGGGACAGGGGGCTGAAAAACTGTTTTTT CASKGQGAEKLFF
TRBJ1-3 TRBV11-3 NA 13 once TGTGCCAGCAGCCTGGACGGAGGGAACACCATATATTTT CASSLDGGNTIYF
TRBJ2-7 TRBV7-6 NA 16 NA TGTGCCAGCAGCTCAATCCAGGGGCCCCGCTCCTACGAGCAGTACTTC CASSSIQGPRSYEQYF
TRBJ2-2 TRBV7-6 NA 15 NA TGTGCCAGCAGCCCTTTGGCGGCCAACACCGGGGAGCTGTTTTTT CASSPLAANTGELFF
TRBJ1-5 TRBV27 TRBD1 15 once TGTGCCAGCAGTCCATGGGACAGGGGGGATCAGCCCCAGCATTTT CASSPWDRGDQPQHF
TRBJ2-1 TRBV5-1 TRBD2 15 NA TGCGCCAGCAGCTCCCCGGGACTAGCGATTCATGAGCAGTTCTTC CASSSPGLAIHEQFF
TRBJ1-1 TRBV2 NA 14 NA TGTGCCAGCAGTGTCCACAGGGATGCCACTGAAGCTTTCTTT CASSVHRDATEAFF
TRBJ1-3 TRBV11-2 NA 16 NA TGTGCCAGCAGCATAACCGGGACAATCCGAGGAAACACCATATATTTT CASSITGTIRGNTIYF
TRBJ2-5 TRBV6-5 NA 12 NA TGTGCCTCCGGAGGGTGGGAGGAGACCCAGTACTTC CASGGWEETQYF
TRBJ2-7 TRBV18 NA 13 NA TGTGCCAGCTCACCACTATTTGGCTCCGAGCAGTACTTC CASSPLFGSEQYF
TRBJ2-3 TRBV7-8 TRBD2 17 NA TGTGCCAGCAGCTTAGATGGGTCGGGAGGCTATCCAGATACGCAGTATTTT CASSLDGSGGYPDTQYF